Below, 17 T cell receptor beta chains from the same sample are listed, as sequenced in a study of monozygotic twins with inflammatory bowel disease. Following a re-call of the 5' RACE reads, TCRdb has one entry per CDR3 protein and lacks DNA. There are more than 100,000 distinct CDR3 sequences in the sample, with about 2% held by the top ten. Sequencing input: blood. The receptors originated from a human donor with ulcerative colitis or Crohn's disease, or a healthy co-twin of an affected twin (not recorded which).

CDR3 in amino acids: CASSPTTLADYGYTF. The chain employs TRBV18 and TRBJ1-2. Germline CDR1 is KGHSH and CDR2 is LQKENI. This CDR3 has 15 amino acids.

The rearrangement joins TRBV28 to TRBJ1-2; absent DNA, TCRdb's TRBD1 call cannot be checked. The V gene's germline CDR1 is MDHEN and CDR2 SYDVKM. CDR3 length: 15 residues. CDR3 in amino acids: CASSLYPGQGGGYTF.

The chain carries TRBV7-9 and TRBJ2-7. The CDR3 has 14 residues. Germline V gene lookup returns CDR1 SEHNR and CDR2 FQNEAQ (reference sequence). The CDR3 sequence is CASSLEGKSYEQYF.

The chain uses TRBV4-3 and TRBJ1-5. There are 15 residues in the CDR3. From germline, CDR1 is LGHNA and CDR2 YSLEER. This CDR3 reads CASSQDGYSNQPQHF.

The chain links TRBV18 to TRBJ2-7; TCRdb lists TRBD1, though no DNA is available to test this call. The CDR3 has 14 amino acids. Germline-derived CDR1 and CDR2 are KGHSH and LQKENI. CDR3 region: CASSPRQGAHEQYF.

This chain joins TRBV29-1 and TRBJ2-1; checking the TCRdb D call of TRBD2 is not possible without DNA. This CDR3 is built from 12 residues. CDR1 is SQVTM and CDR2 is ANQGSEA in the germline V gene. CDR3 sequence: CSVAEAGNEQFF.

The chain joins TRBV5-1 to TRBJ2-1. The length of the CDR3 is 15 residues. From germline, CDR1 is SGHRS and CDR2 YFSETQ. The CDR3 here is CASSFAGVNYNEQFF.

This sequence joins TRBV12-3 or TRBV12-4 and TRBJ2-5; absent DNA, TCRdb's TRBD1 call cannot be checked. The CDR3 consists of 13 residues. The CDR3 here is CASTHGGHETQYF.

The V call is TRBV7-6, the J call TRBJ2-7; checking the TCRdb D call of TRBD1 is not possible without DNA. CDR3 length equals 15 residues. The V gene's germline CDR1 is SGHVS and CDR2 FNYEAQ. The CDR3 reads CASSVNAGLSYEQYF.

The chain employs TRBV7-2 and TRBJ2-3; TCRdb reports TRBD1, a call that lacks DNA to check it against. The CDR3 loop spans 16 amino acids. Germline V CDR1 and CDR2: SGHTA, FQGNSA. Here the CDR3 reads CASSEAGTGGTDTQYF. The whole variable domain, remainder taken from reference TRBV7-2 and TRBJ2-3, is GAGVSQSPSNKVTEKGKDVELRCDPISGHTALYWYRQSLGQGLEFLIYFQGNSAPDKSGLPSDRFSAERTGGSVSTLTIQRTQQEDSAVYLCASSEAGTGGTDTQYFGPGTRLTVL.

This sequence joins TRBV11-3 and TRBJ2-2; TCRdb's assignment of TRBD2 cannot be checked, as there is no DNA. The CDR3 runs to 16 residues. From germline, CDR1 is SGHNT and CDR2 YENEEA. The CDR3: CASSLDGGVWTGELFF.

The chain combines TRBV7-2 with TRBJ2-5. Germline CDR1 reads SGHTA; CDR2 reads FQGNSA. The CDR3 totals 13 residues. The CDR3 spells CASSLPGVPNQYF.

The rearrangement joins TRBV5-1 to TRBJ1-1. Germline CDR1 reads SGHRS; CDR2 reads YFSETQ. The CDR3 sequence is 16 residues long. The CDR3 sequence: CASSPGGIQVFTEAFF.

This sequence joins TRBV18 and TRBJ2-7. The CDR3 covers 12 residues. Germline V gene sequence: CDR1 KGHSH, CDR2 LQKENI. This chain's CDR3 is CASSTGQGEQYF. Variable domain in full (rest from reference TRBV18 and TRBJ2-7): NAGVMQNPRHLVRRRGQEARLRCSPMKGHSHVYWYRQLPEEGLKFMVYLQKENIIDESGMPKERFSAEFPKEGPSILRIQQVVRGDSAAYFCASSTGQGEQYFGPGTRLTVT.

The chain carries TRBV20-1 and TRBJ1-2; TCRdb names TRBD1, which stays unverified in the absence of DNA. Germline loops: CDR1 DFQATT, CDR2 SNEGSKA (reference sequence). The CDR3 has 14 residues. CDR3 sequence reads: CSVGRGAGDYGYTF.

The gene calls are TRBV20-1 and TRBJ2-7. This CDR3 comprises 12 residues. Germline V gene sequence: CDR1 DFQATT, CDR2 SNEGSKA (reference sequence). CDR3 sequence reads: CSARVGPYEQYF.

The V gene is TRBV20-1, the J gene TRBJ2-7; TCRdb designates TRBD1, a call that cannot be tested without DNA. Germline values: CDR1 DFQATT, CDR2 SNEGSKA (reference sequence). The CDR3 totals 13 residues. CDR3 loop: CSASRQGEWEQYF.